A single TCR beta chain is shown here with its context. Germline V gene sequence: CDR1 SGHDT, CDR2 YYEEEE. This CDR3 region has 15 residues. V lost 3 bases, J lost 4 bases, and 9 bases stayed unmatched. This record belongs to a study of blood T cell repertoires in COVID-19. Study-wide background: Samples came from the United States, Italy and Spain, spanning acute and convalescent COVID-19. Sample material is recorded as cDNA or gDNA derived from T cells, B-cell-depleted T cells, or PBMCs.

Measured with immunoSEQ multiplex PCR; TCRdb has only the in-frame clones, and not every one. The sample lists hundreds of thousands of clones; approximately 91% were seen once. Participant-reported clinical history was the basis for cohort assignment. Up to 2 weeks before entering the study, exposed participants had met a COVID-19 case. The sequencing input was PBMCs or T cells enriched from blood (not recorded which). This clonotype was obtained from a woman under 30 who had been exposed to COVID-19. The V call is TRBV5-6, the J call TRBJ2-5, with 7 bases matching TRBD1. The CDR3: CASSSVRGQRETQYF. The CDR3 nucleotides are TGTGCCAGCAGCTCAGTAAGGGGACAGCGAGAGACCCAGTACTTC.